A selection of T cell receptor beta chains follows, all from one sample in a study of blood T cell repertoires in COVID-19. The method was immunoSEQ multiplex PCR; TCRdb's version includes in-frame clones alone and lacks a portion of them. The table includes 120,000 to 150,000 clones, approximately 83% detected once. The material sequenced was peripheral blood. The receptors derive from a human donor in a cohort sampled during active COVID-19. The CDR3 runs from the conserved cysteine through the conserved F or W. The order of the fields is V gene, clone size, J gene, CDR3 protein. Only some rows state a clone size, as once, few, many or a class for expanded clones.

>TRBV6-6|.|TRBJ2-3
CASTQVTGADTQYF
>TRBV27|.|TRBJ2-5
CASSLTSFAGGKTQYF
>TRBV30|.|TRBJ2-5
CAWSVLAGGPETQYF
>TRBV7-8|few|TRBJ2-1
CASSKIAGVNNEQFF
>TRBV27|.|TRBJ1-5
CASSLSSGYNQPQHF
>TRBV15|.|TRBJ2-7
CATSRDISYEQYF
>TRBV7-9|.|TRBJ2-1
CASSKYYNEQFF
>TRBV3-1/TRBV3-2|.|TRBJ1-2
CASSRQSRDRVGYTF
>TRBV6-7|.|TRBJ1-1
CASSPERTGSKHTEAFF
>TRBV6-2/TRBV6-3|.|TRBJ2-7
CASSRDTSYEQYF
>TRBV7-9|.|TRBJ2-5
CASSLSSGRVETQYF
>TRBV28|.|TRBJ1-5
CATLDRGAYQPQHF
>TRBV6-6|.|TRBJ1-4
CATSSGHDFEKLFF
>TRBV18|.|TRBJ2-3
CASSTSLAPDTQYF
>TRBV27|.|TRBJ1-3
CASRPSSGNTIYF
>TRBV9|once|TRBJ2-3
CASSVSGRGTDTQYF
>TRBV5-4|.|TRBJ1-1
CASRTGTGPTEAFF
>TRBV7-3|few|TRBJ1-5
CASSSGTEGQPQHF
>TRBV27|.|TRBJ2-2
CASSPRTGAGELFF
>TRBV2|.|TRBJ2-5
CASSGGSGGQETQYF
>TRBV14|.|TRBJ2-7
CASSQGTGTVYEQYF
>TRBV7-3|.|TRBJ2-7
CASSLMLAGAYEQYF
>TRBV6-5|.|TRBJ1-2
CASSPGQGAGYTF
>TRBV6-2/TRBV6-3|few|TRBJ2-2
CASSYFGQNTGELFF
>TRBV7-9|.|TRBJ2-7
CASSFSEDEQYF
>TRBV7-3|.|TRBJ2-1
CASSRRGQGYNEQFF
>TRBV4-3|.|TRBJ2-2
CASSQVGASGRPNTGELFF
>TRBV4-1|.|TRBJ2-6
CASSQPGQGTAGANVLTF
>TRBV28|.|TRBJ2-5
CASSFIGAGEGTQYF
>TRBV11-2|.|TRBJ2-1
CASSGPDYSSYNEQFF
>TRBV10-3|.|TRBJ2-1
CAISESIGSYEQFF
>TRBV19|.|TRBJ2-7
CASSPRRGDRGREQYF
>TRBV12-3/TRBV12-4|.|TRBJ1-3
CASSLNSGNTIYF
>TRBV20-1|.|TRBJ1-1
CSAGTGGRAFF
>TRBV19|.|TRBJ2-7
CASSPETGGEPYEQYF
>TRBV7-2|.|TRBJ2-4
CASSTQGRDIQYF
>TRBV6-5|.|TRBJ1-1
CASWEMNTEAFF
>TRBV29-1|.|TRBJ1-2
CSVARGATNYGYTF
>TRBV5-4|few|TRBJ1-2
CASSLNIQPNYGYTF
>TRBV29-1|.|TRBJ1-1
CSVDPWTGGSLNTEAFF
>TRBV11-3|.|TRBJ2-3
CASSTGTDTQYF
>TRBV27|.|TRBJ1-2
CASSSGYREKDYGYTF
>TRBV3-1/TRBV3-2|.|TRBJ2-1
CASSQGWGGQIKSNEQFF
>TRBV19|few|TRBJ1-1
CASRPGTQRHTEAFF
>TRBV9|.|TRBJ2-2
CASSVANRGSGSGGELFF
>TRBV11-2|.|TRBJ2-7
CASSNRDRGRRNEQYF
>TRBV19|.|TRBJ1-3
CASSLGAVGNTIYF
>TRBV7-9|.|TRBJ2-5
CASSFAQGGETQYF
>TRBV6-5|.|TRBJ2-5
CASRPREGETQYF
>TRBV28|.|TRBJ2-1
CASSLSPPYEQFF
>TRBV7-6|once|TRBJ2-7
CASSLLRGAGEQYF
>TRBV6-2/TRBV6-3|.|TRBJ1-2
CASSFDRGYGYTF
>TRBV6-2/TRBV6-3|.|TRBJ2-7
CASSWDRGNEQYF
>TRBV6-5|.|TRBJ2-7
CASSLGGEQYF
>TRBV5-4|.|TRBJ2-7
CASSQTASYEQYF
>TRBV19|.|TRBJ2-7
CASRPTGTSAWCVQYF
>TRBV5-1|.|TRBJ2-1
CASSREPGLAGGGEQFF
>TRBV3-1/TRBV3-2|.|TRBJ2-5
CASSQLNSGETQYF
>TRBV4-1|few|TRBJ2-1
CASSQAETSGSANEQFF